This T cell receptor beta chain was recorded in a study of tumor and adjacent non-tumor tissue in lung cancer. Study at large: Patients comprised eleven to twelve adenocarcinoma, a couple of squamous cell carcinoma and 1 small cell lung cancer. Aged roughly 31 to 80 years, patients included fewer than 11 men and 4 to 6 women with stage I to III disease.

Germline CDR1 reads SGHNT; CDR2 reads YYREEE (reference sequence). V trimming: 8 bases; J trimming: 4 bases; junction bases outside the gene matches: 12. The CDR3 is 14 amino acids. A modified ARM-PCR protocol with three rounds of nested PCR amplified TCRbeta. TCRdb reprocessed the multiplex PCR reads via MiXCR and lists one record per CDR3 protein. This table has under 100,000 distinct CDR3 sequences, approximately 68% appearing once. No cell sorting was done before RNA was extracted from the tissue. Chemotherapy-naive patients with new lung cancer underwent thoracic surgery in China, August–November 2014. Notes on this clonotype: The antigen is undetermined.

Overall study results and limits: Compared with tumor, normal lung showed significantly lower TCR diversity.

Material for sequencing was lung tumor tissue. This clonotype originated in an older woman with non-small cell lung cancer. The chain has TRBV5-4 and TRBJ2-7; 7 nucleotides align to TRBD1. CDR3 in DNA: TGTGCCAGTGGGCAAAGGGACAGACTATACGAGCAGTACTTC. Protein: CASGQRDRLYEQYF. Looking up the rest from reference TRBV5-4 and TRBJ2-7 gives the full variable domain: ETGVTQSPTHLIKTRGQQVTLRCSSQSGHNTVSWYQQALGQGPQFIFQYYREEENGRGNFPPRFSGLQFPNYSSELNVNALELDDSALYLCASGQRDRLYEQYFGPGTRLTVT.